Shown below are 28 T cell receptor beta chains from a single sample sequenced in a study of patients and donors after allogeneic stem cell transplantation. TCRdb processed the RT-PCR reads anew with MiXCR; each CDR3 protein has one entry. The sample records tens of thousands of distinct CDR3 sequences, around 48% being singletons. The sequenced material came from blood, either unsorted or a sorted T cell fraction (not recorded which). Source of these receptors: a human donor who was either an allogeneic HSCT recipient or a stem cell or donor lymphocyte infusion donor (not recorded which). It is not recorded whose cells these are; they may come from a transplant donor.

This clonotype was detected once. J is TRBJ2-2 and V is TRBV20-1; D is undetermined. Per the germline V gene, CDR1 is DFQATT and CDR2 is SNEGSKA (reference sequence). V gave up 0 bases and J gave up 7 bases, with 9 bases separating them. This CDR3 is 13 amino acids long. This CDR3 reads CSARDPGNGELFF. The CDR3 region has the DNA TGCAGTGCTAGAGATCCTGGGAACGGGGAGCTGTTTTTT.

The chain employs TRBV19 and TRBJ2-5; perhaps D is TRBD1 or TRBD2 (5 bases each). Germline V gene lookup returns CDR1 LNHDA and CDR2 SQIVND (reference sequence). The length of the CDR3 is 14 residues. V lost 3 bases to trimming and J lost 7 bases, with 15 bases between them. CDR3 protein: CASSIRGARGTQYF. CDR3 nucleotide sequence: TGTGCCAGTAGTATTCGAGGGGCCCGGGGGACCCAGTACTTC.

This clonotype was seen only once. V and J are TRBV5-6 and TRBJ2-3; D not resolved. Germline-derived CDR1 and CDR2 are SGHDT and YYEEEE. This CDR3 has 12 amino acids. The germline V and J ends were trimmed by 2 bases and 5 bases, with 6 bases remaining between them. The CDR3 DNA is TGTGCCAGCAGCTTCCCGGAAGATACGCAGTATTTT. It specifies CASSFPEDTQYF.

V and J are TRBV15 and TRBJ1-5; D gene unclear. Germline-derived CDR1 and CDR2 are LNHNV and YYDKDF (reference sequence). The V and J ends lost 0 bases and 0 bases respectively, with 9 bases between them. This CDR3 comprises 16 residues. As DNA, the CDR3 is TGTGCCACCAGCAGAGATATTAGCGATAGCAATCAGCCCCAGCATTTT. This codes for CATSRDISDSNQPQHF.

The chain couples TRBV6-2 or TRBV6-3 to TRBJ2-1; a possible D gene is TRBD2 (6 bases). Trimming took 0 bases from V and 0 from J, leaving 12 bases between them. Per germline, CDR1 MNHEY and CDR2 SVGEGT. This CDR3 is built from 17 residues. CDR3 sequence reads: CASSYSISGSSYNEQFF. Written as DNA, the CDR3 is TGTGCCAGCAGTTACTCGATCTCCGGGAGCTCCTACAATGAGCAGTTCTTC.

J is TRBJ2-3 and V is TRBV5-1; the D gene is possibly TRBD2 (6 bases). Germline CDR1 and CDR2: SGHRS and YFSETQ. The length of the CDR3 is 16 residues. The V end lost 1 base, the J end lost 0 bases, and 12 bases lay between the germline ends. CDR3 nucleotides: TGCGCCAGCAGCTTGTTCTGGCGGGACAGCACAGATACGCAGTATTTT. Protein sequence: CASSLFWRDSTDTQYF. Drawing the rest from reference TRBV5-1 and TRBJ2-3, the complete variable domain is KAGVTQTPRYLIKTRGQQVTLSCSPISGHRSVSWYQQTPGQGLQFLFEYFSETQRNKGNFPGRFSGRQFSNSRSEMNVSTLELGDSALYLCASSLFWRDSTDTQYFGPGTRLTVL.

The chain uses TRBV5-1 and TRBJ1-1; D is possibly TRBD1 (6 bases). The V end lost 0 bases, the J end lost 2 bases, and 8 bases lay between the germline ends. This CDR3 is built from 14 residues. Per the germline V gene, CDR1 is SGHRS and CDR2 is YFSETQ. The CDR3 DNA follows: TGCGCCAGCAGCTTGGAAGGGGGAAACACTGAAGCTTTCTTT. Amino acids: CASSLEGGNTEAFF.

This chain uses TRBV4-3 with TRBJ1-6; D is unresolved. This CDR3 is 16 amino acids long. The germline V and J ends were trimmed by 4 bases and 10 bases, with 20 bases remaining between them. Germline V gene lookup returns CDR1 LGHNA and CDR2 YSLEER. The CDR3 region is CASSRSPGTIRSPLHF. The CDR3 nucleotides read TGCGCCAGCAGCCGAAGTCCTGGAACGATAAGGTCACCCCTCCACTTT.

The chain uses TRBV12-3 or TRBV12-4 and TRBJ1-3; no clear D gene. This CDR3 is built from 14 residues. Trimming removed 5 bases from V and 5 bases from J, with 13 bases in between. CDR3 region: CASSPVEVRNTIYF. The CDR3 bases are TGTGCCAGCAGTCCCGTGGAGGTGAGAAACACCATATATTTT.

This sequence joins TRBV6-2 or TRBV6-3 and TRBJ1-2; a possible D gene is TRBD1 (5 bases). The length of the CDR3 is 14 residues. V shed 4 bases and J shed 8 bases, with 17 bases lying between them. The germline V gene encodes CDR1 MNHEY and CDR2 SVGEGT. As DNA, the CDR3 is TGTGCCAGCAGTTCCCGGACAAGGGTTGGAGGCTACACCTTC. Its protein is CASSSRTRVGGYTF.

This rearrangement joins TRBV29-1 to TRBJ2-7; no clear D gene. Per germline, CDR1 SQVTM and CDR2 ANQGSEA. The CDR3 has 12 residues. Trimming cost V 5 bases and J 6 bases, with 14 bases left between them. CDR3 loop: CSVWTEHTEQYF. The CDR3 nucleotides are TGCAGCGTTTGGACGGAGCATACCGAGCAGTACTTC.

The J gene is TRBJ1-6, the V gene TRBV15; D possibly corresponds to TRBD1 (6 bases). This CDR3 has 15 residues. Trimming took 0 bases from V and 10 from J, leaving 13 bases between them. Germline-derived CDR1 and CDR2 are LNHNV and YYDKDF (reference sequence). For the CDR3, the DNA is TGTGCCACCAGCAGAGACCGGACAGTCGGCTCACCCCTCCACTTT. This translates into CATSRDRTVGSPLHF. Based on the CDR3 plus reference TRBV15 and TRBJ1-6, the full variable domain is DAMVIQNPRYQVTQFGKPVTLSCSQTLNHNVMYWYQQKSSQAPKLLFHYYDKDFNNEADTPDNFQSRRPNTSFCFLDIRSPGLGDTAMYLCATSRDRTVGSPLHFGNGTRLTVT.

In this sample, this clonotype turned up a few times. The CDR3 bases are TGTGCCAGCAGCTTACTAGCGGGAGGGGTCTACAATGAGCAGTTCTTC. The encoded protein is CASSLLAGGVYNEQFF. The chain couples TRBV3-1 to TRBJ2-1; 13 positions match TRBD2. The junction had 4 bases not matched to a gene; V was cut back by 5 bases and J by 3 bases. Per germline, CDR1 LGHDT and CDR2 YNNKEL (reference sequence). The CDR3 runs 16 residues.

The V and J genes are TRBV19 and TRBJ1-5; no reliable D call. Trimming took off 5 bases at V and 2 bases at J, with 13 bases between the two ends. Germline CDR1 LNHDA, CDR2 SQIVND (reference sequence). The length of the CDR3 is 15 residues. The CDR3 DNA reads as TGTGCCAGTAGTTCGGGATCCCAAGGCAATCAGCCCCAGCATTTT. It codes for CASSSGSQGNQPQHF.

The chain uses TRBV5-5 and TRBJ2-1; D might be TRBD1 (5 bases). The germline V gene has CDR1 SGHKS and CDR2 YYEKEE (reference sequence). Trimming left V 2 bases short and J 2 bases short, with 17 bases between. The CDR3 extends over 17 amino acids. The CDR3 DNA is TGTGCCAGCAGCTTTACCCAGGGCAGGGCGACCTACAATGAGCAGTTCTTC. Translating gives CASSFTQGRATYNEQFF.

The rearrangement joins TRBV29-1 to TRBJ1-2; no definite D call. CDR3 length equals 12 residues. The V and J ends lost 4 bases and 2 bases respectively, with 8 bases between them. Germline V gene data show CDR1 as SQVTM and CDR2 as ANQGSEA. The CDR3 reads CSVASVNYGYTF. For the CDR3, the DNA is TGCAGCGTTGCGTCTGTCAACTATGGCTACACCTTC.

In this sample, this clonotype turned up a few times. The chain links TRBV20-1 to TRBJ1-4; no reliable D call. Germline V gives CDR1 DFQATT, CDR2 SNEGSKA (reference sequence). V lost 1 base and J lost 6, with 15 bases in between. There are 15 residues in the CDR3. CDR3 residues: CSARGFEGGDEKLFF. The CDR3 DNA follows: TGCAGTGCTAGAGGCTTCGAAGGAGGCGATGAAAAACTGTTTTTT.

This chain's CDR3 is CASSSQQGNTIYF. In DNA, the CDR3 is TGTGCCAGCAGCTCTCAACAGGGAAACACCATATATTTT. The genes are TRBV5-5 and TRBJ1-3, with D hard to call. Trimming shortened V by 3 bases and J by 4 bases, and 8 bases separated the two germline ends. This CDR3 is 13 amino acids long. Germline V lookup: CDR1 SGHKS, CDR2 YYEKEE (reference sequence).

This rearrangement joins TRBV12-3 or TRBV12-4 to TRBJ2-4; a possible D gene is TRBD2 (6 bases). The CDR3 spans 15 residues. Trimming shortened V by 1 base and J by 1 base, and 8 bases separated the two germline ends. The CDR3 sequence is CASSLGGGAKNIQYF. DNA of the CDR3: TGTGCCAGCAGTTTAGGTGGGGGGGCCAAAAACATTCAGTACTTC.

The CDR3: CASSQGHRQNTEAFF. The DNA for the CDR3 is TGTGCCAGCAGCCAAGGGCACAGGCAGAACACTGAAGCTTTCTTT. The rearrangement links TRBV4-2 to TRBJ1-1; TRBD1 is a possible D gene (5 bases). The CDR3 sequence is 15 residues long. Trimming took off 1 base at V and 1 base at J, with 10 bases between the two ends. Germline V gene data show CDR1 as LGHNA and CDR2 as YNFKEQ.

The chain carries TRBV7-3 and TRBJ1-1, with 11 bases aligning to TRBD1. J lost 5 bases, V lost 1 base, and 9 bases had no gene match. CDR3 length equals 17 residues. Germline V gives CDR1 SGHTA, CDR2 FQGTGA. In nucleotides, the CDR3 is TGTGCCAGCAGCTTAATTCGGGACAGGGGGAAAAGGACTGAAGCTTTCTTT. It specifies CASSLIRDRGKRTEAFF.

The chain combines TRBV4-2 with TRBJ2-3; no firm D call. Trimming shortened V by 5 bases and J by 6 bases, and 12 bases separated the two germline ends. This CDR3 is 13 amino acids long. Germline CDR1 and CDR2: LGHNA and YNFKEQ. CDR3: CASSSTPFDTQYF. The CDR3 DNA reads as TGTGCCAGCAGCTCCACTCCTTTCGATACGCAGTATTTT.

The V and J genes are TRBV6-2 or TRBV6-3 and TRBJ1-2; D is undetermined. There are 13 residues in the CDR3. With 6 bases removed from V and 3 bases from J, the gap between germline ends came to 11 bases. Germline CDR1 and CDR2: MNHEY and SVGEGT. This CDR3 reads CASSLHEYYGYTF. CDR3 coding DNA: TGTGCCAGCAGCCTACACGAGTACTATGGCTACACCTTC.

This clonotype has a handful of counts. CDR3 amino acids: CSARKQGPSNQPQHF. The CDR3 coding sequence is TGCAGTGCTAGAAAGCAGGGACCTAGCAATCAGCCCCAGCATTTT. This chain joins TRBV20-1 and TRBJ1-5; D perhaps matches TRBD1 (5 bases). Germline V CDR1 and CDR2: DFQATT, SNEGSKA (reference sequence). Trimming stripped 2 bases from V and 0 bases from J, with 11 bases between. The CDR3 extends over 15 amino acids.

The chain uses TRBV20-1 and TRBJ1-2; perhaps TRBD1 as D (5 bases). Germline V gene lookup returns CDR1 DFQATT and CDR2 SNEGSKA (reference sequence). V gave up 6 bases and J gave up 7 bases, with 18 bases separating them. CDR3 size: 13 residues. CDR3 loop: CSAPEWGAGGYTF. CDR3 DNA: TGCAGTGCCCCTGAGTGGGGCGCGGGTGGCTACACCTTC.

Here the CDR3 DNA reads TGTGCCAGCGGAGACAGGGACTCCTACGAGCAGTACTTC. Translation: CASGDRDSYEQYF. The rearrangement joins TRBV9 to TRBJ2-7; 7 nucleotides align to TRBD1. CDR1 and CDR2 from the germline V gene are SGDLS and YYNGEE. V was clipped by 7 bases and J by 0 bases; unmatched bases: 4. CDR3 length: 13 amino acids.

The chain has TRBV7-9 and TRBJ1-2; D is unresolved. The germline CDR1 and CDR2 sequences are SEHNR and FQNEAQ (reference sequence). CDR3 length: 13 amino acids. Trimming shortened V by 5 bases and J by 7 bases, and 14 bases separated the two germline ends. The CDR3 DNA sequence: TGTGCCAGCAGCCCGCAAGAGGGTCTTGGCTACACCTTC. It codes for CASSPQEGLGYTF.

The chain joins TRBV2 to TRBJ1-5; TRBD1 aligns across 7 bases. V gave up 10 bases and J gave up 9 bases; unmatched junction bases: 18. Per germline, CDR1 SNHLY and CDR2 FYNNEI. CDR3 size: 15 residues. The CDR3 here is CATTQNRAPGGPQHF. The CDR3 DNA sequence: TGTGCCACCACACAGAACAGGGCCCCAGGGGGGCCCCAGCATTTT.